This record covers a single TCR beta chain. Unique molecular identifiers were incorporated when the TCRbeta library was constructed. TCRdb reprocessed the PCR reads with MiXCR, giving one entry per CDR3 protein. The table has about 540,000 distinct CDR3 sequences, 25% to 30% seen once. This record comes from a study of T-cell reconstitution after alpha-beta-depleted transplantation in children. Trimming took 7 bases from V and 2 from J, leaving 13 bases between them. Germline V gene data show CDR1 as SGHTA and CDR2 as FQGNSA. The CDR3 extends over 14 amino acids. The sample consisted of PBMCs, taken before TCRalphabeta/CD19-depleted stem cell transplant. The receptor's source is a boy under three years old with Wiskott-Aldrich syndrome, due to receive a stem cell transplant. The J gene is TRBJ2-3, the V gene TRBV7-2; D unclear. The CDR3 DNA follows: TGTGCCAGCACCCGTAGGCGAGACACAGATACGCAGTATTTT. This gives the protein CASTRRRDTDTQYF.